This is a list of T cell receptor beta chains from one sample in a study of blood T cell repertoires in COVID-19. The protocol was immunoSEQ multiplex PCR, while the TCRdb copy is restricted to in-frame clones and leaves out a portion. The sample includes 150,000 or so clones, roughly four fifths of them seen just once. The sequencing sample was made of peripheral blood. These receptors were collected from a man in his sixties with active or convalescent COVID-19. CDR3s include the opening cysteine and the closing phenylalanine or tryptophan. D genes are given only for firm matches. The size entry is marked missing in some rows and otherwise reads once, few, many or a size class.

J: TRBJ2-7; V: TRBV18; D: TRBD2; size: -; CDR3: CASSGTSGNYEQYF; DNA: TGTGCCAGCTCTGGGACTAGCGGGAACTACGAGCAGTACTTC
J: TRBJ2-7; V: TRBV6-5; D: TRBD1; size: once; CDR3: CASSYSIRTGSAEQYF; DNA: TGTGCCAGCAGTTACTCGATTAGGACAGGGTCTGCCGAACAGTACTTC
J: TRBJ2-1; V: TRBV5-1; D: TRBD1; size: once; CDR3: CASSPGQGASYNEQFF; DNA: TGCGCCAGCAGCCCGGGACAGGGCGCCTCCTACAATGAGCAGTTCTTC
J: TRBJ2-3; V: TRBV9; D: TRBD1; size: once; CDR3: CASSALGQSTDTQYF; DNA: TGTGCCAGCAGCGCCTTGGGACAGAGCACAGATACGCAGTATTTT
J: TRBJ1-3; V: TRBV28; D: -; size: -; CDR3: CASSFYRAGNTIYF; DNA: TGTGCCAGCAGCTTCTACAGAGCTGGAAACACCATATATTTT
J: TRBJ1-4; V: TRBV5-1; D: -; size: -; CDR3: CASSSTGLANEKLFF; DNA: TGCGCCAGCAGCTCCACAGGGTTGGCTAATGAAAAACTGTTTTTT
J: TRBJ1-2; V: TRBV19; D: -; size: -; CDR3: CASSPYGRLGYTF; DNA: TGTGCCAGTAGTCCCTACGGGAGGCTTGGCTACACCTTC
J: TRBJ2-1; V: TRBV6-4; D: -; size: -; CDR3: CASSEIRGGPRHEQFF; DNA: TGTGCCAGCAGTGAGATTCGCGGGGGCCCTAGGCATGAGCAGTTCTTC
J: TRBJ2-7; V: TRBV21-1; D: -; size: -; CDR3: CASSTEGTSEKPYEQYF; DNA: TGTGCCAGCAGCACAGAAGGGACTAGCGAGAAGCCCTACGAGCAGTACTTC
J: TRBJ1-6; V: TRBV5-6; D: -; size: few; CDR3: CASSPPGRHNSPLHF; DNA: TGTGCCAGCAGCCCGCCTGGGAGACACAATTCACCCCTCCACTTT
J: TRBJ1-2; V: TRBV6-5; D: -; size: -; CDR3: CATWAGTADYLGYTF; DNA: TGTGCCACATGGGCGGGGACCGCGGATTATTTGGGCTACACCTTC
J: TRBJ1-4; V: TRBV28; D: -; size: -; CDR3: CASSLAGLGEKLFF; DNA: TGTGCCAGCAGTCTCGCGGGACTGGGTGAAAAACTGTTTTTT
J: TRBJ2-7; V: TRBV7-9; D: TRBD1; size: -; CDR3: CASSLEGDSHEQYF; DNA: TGTGCCAGCAGCTTAGAGGGGGACAGCCACGAGCAGTACTTC
J: TRBJ1-2; V: TRBV19; D: TRBD1; size: -; CDR3: CASRGQDGYTF; DNA: TGTGCCAGTAGAGGACAGGACGGCTACACCTTC
J: TRBJ1-2; V: TRBV21-1; D: -; size: -; CDR3: CASSKRGRGDGYTF; DNA: TGTGCCAGCAGCAAACGTGGCAGGGGGGATGGCTACACCTTC
J: TRBJ2-6; V: TRBV3-1/TRBV3-2; D: -; size: -; CDR3: CASGENGANVLTF; DNA: TGTGCCAGCGGGGAGAACGGGGCCAACGTCCTGACTTTC
J: TRBJ1-1; V: TRBV11-2; D: -; size: -; CDR3: CASSLLGGGTEAFF; DNA: TGTGCCAGCAGCTTATTGGGGGGGGGCACTGAAGCTTTCTTT
J: TRBJ2-2; V: TRBV10-2; D: TRBD1; size: many; CDR3: CASSGTGMIRFGELFF; DNA: TGCGCCAGCAGCGGGACAGGGATGATTAGGTTCGGGGAGCTGTTTTTT
J: TRBJ1-1; V: TRBV21-1; D: -; size: -; CDR3: CATGETAFF; DNA: TGTGCCACCGGGGAGACGGCTTTCTTT
J: TRBJ2-6; V: TRBV5-1; D: -; size: -; CDR3: CASSLASGSGANVLTF; DNA: TGCGCCAGCAGCTTGGCTTCGGGGTCTGGGGCCAACGTCCTGACTTTC
J: TRBJ1-2; V: TRBV7-8; D: -; size: -; CDR3: CASSPGTPNYGYTF; DNA: TGTGCCAGCAGCCCGGGGACACCGAACTATGGCTACACCTTC
J: TRBJ2-1; V: TRBV24-1; D: TRBD2; size: -; CDR3: CATSDGGGMEQFF; DNA: TGTGCCACCAGTGATGGGGGGGGGATGGAGCAGTTCTTC
J: TRBJ2-1; V: TRBV5-6; D: TRBD2; size: -; CDR3: CASSLLYGRADNEQFF; DNA: TGTGCCAGCAGCTTGTTGTACGGGAGGGCCGATAATGAGCAGTTCTTC
J: TRBJ2-7; V: TRBV9; D: -; size: -; CDR3: CASSAQSIGAEQYF; DNA: TGTGCCAGCAGCGCCCAGAGCATTGGGGCCGAGCAGTACTTC
J: TRBJ2-2; V: TRBV19; D: -; size: -; CDR3: CASRPQGTNTGELFF; DNA: TGTGCCAGTAGGCCTCAGGGAACTAACACCGGGGAGCTGTTTTTT
J: TRBJ1-2; V: TRBV28; D: -; size: -; CDR3: CASSWGEGANYGYTF; DNA: TGTGCCAGCAGTTGGGGGGAGGGAGCTAACTATGGCTACACCTTC
J: TRBJ1-5; V: TRBV28; D: -; size: -; CDR3: CASSIQAAGRAPQHF; DNA: TGTGCCAGCAGTATACAGGCTGCGGGGCGGGCGCCCCAGCATTTT
J: TRBJ1-6; V: TRBV11-2; D: -; size: -; CDR3: CASSLGLSGDPLHF; DNA: TGTGCCAGCAGCTTAGGGCTCTCGGGGGACCCCCTCCACTTT
J: TRBJ2-1; V: TRBV27; D: TRBD2; size: -; CDR3: CATDGGYEQFF; DNA: TGTGCCACAGACGGGGGGTATGAGCAGTTCTTC
J: TRBJ1-1; V: TRBV28; D: TRBD1; size: once; CDR3: CASSLDRATLTEAFF; DNA: TGTGCCAGCAGTTTAGACAGGGCCACCCTCACTGAAGCTTTCTTT
J: TRBJ1-5; V: TRBV5-6; D: TRBD1; size: -; CDR3: CASSLAGTGLYSNQPQHF; DNA: TGTGCCAGCAGCCTGGCGGGGACAGGGCTATATAGCAATCAGCCCCAGCATTTT
J: TRBJ2-2; V: TRBV11-2; D: -; size: -; CDR3: CASSLRGTNTGELFF; DNA: TGTGCCAGCAGCTTAAGGGGTACGAACACCGGGGAGCTGTTTTTT
J: TRBJ1-3; V: TRBV29-1; D: -; size: few; CDR3: CSVDSGVVGNTIYF; DNA: TGCAGCGTTGATTCAGGGGTGGTTGGAAACACCATATATTTT